These 32 T cell receptor beta chains came from one sample sequenced in a study of response to subunit inactivated influenza vaccine. Using its own MiXCR run on the RT-PCR reads, TCRdb lists one record per CDR3 protein. The table has approximately 570,000 distinct CDR3 sequences, approximately 7.1% seen once. The sample here was PBMCs from blood, taken roughly 24 months after vaccination. These receptors came from a man between 50 and 75 years old who received an inactivated influenza vaccine.

V usage is TRBV4-1 and J usage is TRBJ2-3, with a tentative D call TRBD1 (6 bases). V was cut by 4 bases and J by 6 bases, with 20 bases left in between. CDR1 and CDR2 from the germline V gene are MGHRA and YSYEKL. This CDR3 spans 16 amino acids. The CDR3 loop is CASSPVGTQGWDTQYF. The DNA for the CDR3 is TGCGCCAGCAGCCCGGTCGGGACCCAGGGGTGGGATACGCAGTATTTT.

This clonotype was observed at least ten times. The chain joins TRBV12-3 or TRBV12-4 to TRBJ2-3; D is uncertain. Trimming took 5 bases from V and 4 from J, leaving 13 bases between them. The CDR3 is 14 amino acids. CDR3 loop: CASSSRSRADTQYF. CDR3 nucleotide sequence: TGTGCCAGCAGTAGCAGGTCTCGGGCAGATACGCAGTATTTT.

This clonotype was observed a few times. The genes are TRBV2 and TRBJ2-5, with a weak D call TRBD2 (6 bases). V was shortened by 9 bases and J by 2 bases, with 10 bases between the two germline ends. The CDR3 covers 12 residues. CDR1 is SNHLY, CDR2 FYNNEI, per germline. The CDR3 DNA is TGTGCCAGTGGAGGGAGTCAAGAGACCCAGTACTTC. This translates into CASGGSQETQYF.

The V and J genes are TRBV20-1 and TRBJ2-5, with 11 bases fitting TRBD2. Trimming removed 2 bases from V and 5 bases from J; junction bases left unmatched: 4. This CDR3 region has 14 residues. Germline CDR1 and CDR2: DFQATT and SNEGSKA (reference sequence). The CDR3 DNA sequence: TGCAGTGCTAGACTAGCGGGGGGAGCTGAGACCCAGTACTTC. This encodes CSARLAGGAETQYF.

CDR3 sequence: CASSVAGNEQFF. The CDR3 DNA reads as TGTGCCAGCAGTGTGGCTGGCAATGAGCAGTTCTTC. V is TRBV2 and J is TRBJ2-1; D unresolved. Germline V gene lookup returns CDR1 SNHLY and CDR2 FYNNEI. Trimming took 4 bases from V and 6 from J, leaving 7 bases between them. The CDR3 runs to 12 residues. Together with reference TRBV2 and TRBJ2-1, the CDR3 gives the full variable domain: EPEVTQTPSHQVTQMGQEVILRCVPISNHLYFYWYRQILGQKVEFLVSFYNNEISEKSEIFDDQFSVERPDGSNFTLKIRSTKLEDSAMYFCASSVAGNEQFFGPGTRLTVL.

This clonotype has ten or more counts. The chain is built from TRBV12-3 or TRBV12-4 and TRBJ2-2; D is perhaps TRBD1 (6 bases). CDR3 length: 15 amino acids. Trimming pared 2 bases from V and 0 bases from J, leaving 7 bases between. The CDR3 region is CASSLQGTNTGELFF. DNA of the CDR3: TGTGCCAGCAGTTTACAGGGGACGAACACCGGGGAGCTGTTTTTT.

The gene calls are TRBV18 and TRBJ1-1, with unresolved D. The CDR3 is 14 residues long. The V end was cut by 3 bases, the J end by 0 bases, with 8 bases between. Germline CDR1 reads KGHSH; CDR2 reads LQKENI. CDR3 bases: TGTGCCAGCTCACCGGGCAGCATGAACACTGAAGCTTTCTTT. The encoded protein is CASSPGSMNTEAFF.

This chain uses TRBV21-1 with TRBJ2-7. TRBV21-1 is reported as a pseudogene. The CDR3 consists of 11 residues. This chain's CDR3 is CASFLSYEQYF. CDR3 sequence (DNA): TGTGCCAGCTTCCTATCCTACGAGCAGTACTTC.

The rearrangement joins TRBV7-2 to TRBJ1-3, with a possible D match to TRBD1 (5 bases). This CDR3 is 19 amino acids long. Germline values: CDR1 SGHTA, CDR2 FQGNSA. The V end lost 4 bases, the J end lost 1 base, and 23 bases lay between the germline ends. The CDR3 coding sequence is TGTGCCAGCAGCTCAGCGGTCTACCTCGGGACGAAATCTGGAAACACCATATATTTT. Translation: CASSSAVYLGTKSGNTIYF.

The gene calls are TRBV5-1 and TRBJ2-1; D is undetermined. V gave up 7 bases and J gave up 8 bases, with 16 bases separating them. The CDR3 has 13 amino acids. In germline, CDR1 is SGHRS, CDR2 YFSETQ. DNA for the CDR3: TGCGCCAGCGGTCTCACACCAGGCGATGAGCAGTTCTTC. It codes for CASGLTPGDEQFF.

This clonotype was observed many times. The V and J genes are TRBV24-1 and TRBJ1-2; D may be TRBD1 (5 bases). The germline V and J ends were trimmed by 0 bases and 7 bases, with 8 bases remaining between them. Germline lookup yields CDR1 KGHDR and CDR2 SFDVKD. The CDR3 consists of 13 residues. The DNA of the CDR3 is TGTGCCACCAGTGATTTGCTTGGGGCTGGCTACACCTTC. Protein product: CATSDLLGAGYTF.

This clonotype appeared many times. The gene calls are TRBV4-3 and TRBJ2-1; 8 positions agree with TRBD1. Germline CDR1 is LGHNA and CDR2 is YSLEER. The CDR3 totals 17 residues. With 0 bases clipped from V and 8 bases from J, the junction kept 12 bases outside the gene matches. As DNA, the CDR3 is TGCGCCAGCAGCCAAGACACCAGGGGGCTAAGGTACCATGAGCAGTTCTTC. It translates to CASSQDTRGLRYHEQFF.

This clonotype was recorded many times. This sequence joins TRBV27 and TRBJ2-3, with D tentatively TRBD2 (6 bases). This CDR3 region has 18 residues. V lost 4 bases to trimming and J lost 3 bases, with 23 bases between them. CDR1 is MNHEY and CDR2 is SMNVEV in the germline V gene (reference sequence). This chain's CDR3 is CASSSLPRTNSPTDTQYF. CDR3 in DNA: TGTGCCAGCAGTTCCCTACCCCGGACTAATTCACCAACAGATACGCAGTATTTT.

The genes are TRBV18 and TRBJ2-2; D is possibly TRBD2 (5 bases). CDR3 length: 15 amino acids. Germline V gives CDR1 KGHSH, CDR2 LQKENI. Trimming pared 2 bases from V and 4 bases from J, leaving 11 bases between. This CDR3 is CASSPLAEGTGELFF. CDR3 coding DNA: TGTGCCAGCTCACCATTGGCCGAGGGCACCGGGGAGCTGTTTTTT. The variable domain in full, with the rest retrieved from reference TRBV18 and TRBJ2-2, is NAGVMQNPRHLVRRRGQEARLRCSPMKGHSHVYWYRQLPEEGLKFMVYLQKENIIDESGMPKERFSAEFPKEGPSILRIQQVVRGDSAAYFCASSPLAEGTGELFFGEGSRLTVL.

J is TRBJ2-3 and V is TRBV7-7, with D perhaps given as TRBD1 or TRBD2 (5 bases each). The V end lost 2 bases, the J end lost 0 bases, and 12 bases lay between the germline ends. The germline V gene encodes CDR1 SSHAT and CDR2 FNYEAQ (reference sequence). There are 16 residues in the CDR3. The CDR3, as DNA: TGTGCCAGCAGCTTACTGGGGACCACTAGCACAGATACGCAGTATTTT. Translating it yields CASSLLGTTSTDTQYF.

This clonotype was counted ten times or more. The rearrangement links TRBV11-1 to TRBJ2-7, with TRBD2 matching over 10 bases. Germline assignment: CDR1 SGHAT and CDR2 FQDESV (reference sequence). The trim removed 5 bases at V and 5 bases at J, leaving 6 bases unmatched. The CDR3 totals 14 residues. CDR3 loop: CASSPLAGVHEQYF. CDR3 bases: TGTGCCAGCAGCCCTCTAGCGGGAGTTCACGAGCAGTACTTC. The full variable domain, with the rest looked up from reference TRBV11-1 and TRBJ2-7, is EAEVAQSPRYKITEKSQAVAFWCDPISGHATLYWYRQILGQGPELLVQFQDESVVDDSQLPKDRFSAERLKGVDSTLKIQPAELGDSAMYLCASSPLAGVHEQYFGPGTRLTVT.

The V call is TRBV5-1, the J call TRBJ1-4, with TRBD1 matching 9 bases. The CDR3 consists of 14 residues. The germline gives CDR1 SGHRS, CDR2 YFSETQ. Losses at the gene ends were 6 bases for V and 5 bases for J; bases not matched to a gene: 5. CDR3 bases: TGCGCCAGCACAATGACAGGGGGAAATGAAAAACTGTTTTTT. As protein: CASTMTGGNEKLFF.

This clonotype occurred a few times. V is TRBV20-1 and J is TRBJ2-5; D possibly corresponds to TRBD2 (6 bases). Germline CDR1 DFQATT, CDR2 SNEGSKA (reference sequence). V dropped 0 bases and J dropped 5 bases, with 13 bases sitting between them. This CDR3 contains 14 residues. The CDR3 DNA sequence: TGCAGTGCTAGAGACATCGACGCGGGGGAGACCCAGTACTTC. Translating gives CSARDIDAGETQYF.

In its sample, this clonotype was seen many times. CDR3 DNA: TGTGCCAGCAGCGATCTAGTCGGCACCGGGGAGCTGTTTTTT. Residues: CASSDLVGTGELFF. The chain is built from TRBV11-2 and TRBJ2-2; no reliable D call. There are 14 residues in the CDR3. V was shortened by 5 bases and J by 4 bases, with 11 bases between the two germline ends. Germline V lookup: CDR1 SGHAT, CDR2 FQNNGV.

The gene calls are TRBV7-9 and TRBJ1-4; the D is unclear. The CDR3 contains 15 residues. The V gene's germline CDR1 is SEHNR and CDR2 FQNEAQ (reference sequence). Between the trimmed V and J ends, which lost 0 bases and 8 bases, there was a span of 13 bases. In nucleotides, the CDR3 is TGTGCCAGCAGCTTAGCGGCCGGGAAGGAAGAAAAACTGTTTTTT. Residues: CASSLAAGKEEKLFF. Looking up the rest from reference TRBV7-9 and TRBJ1-4 gives the full variable domain: DTGVSQNPRHKITKRGQNVTFRCDPISEHNRLYWYRQTLGQGPEFLTYFQNEAQLEKSRLLSDRFSAERPKGSFSTLEIQRTEQGDSAMYLCASSLAAGKEEKLFFGSGTQLSVL.

This clonotype was seen repeatedly, ten times or more. V gene TRBV5-1 combines with J gene TRBJ1-4, with 9 bases fitting TRBD1. Germline values: CDR1 SGHRS, CDR2 YFSETQ. This CDR3 has 15 amino acids. V shed 4 bases and J 8 bases; nucleotides not matched to a gene: 9. The CDR3 spells CASSDPGQGGEKLFF. The CDR3 nucleotides read TGCGCCAGCAGCGATCCGGGACAGGGTGGGGAAAAACTGTTTTTT.

The rearrangement links TRBV27 to TRBJ2-1, with TRBD2 matching over 7 bases. V shed 1 base and J 7 bases; nucleotides not matched to a gene: 1. CDR1 is MNHEY, CDR2 SMNVEV, per germline (reference sequence). The CDR3 extends over 13 amino acids. For the CDR3, the DNA is TGTGCCAGCAGTTTATACGGGAGGAATGAGCAGTTCTTC. Protein: CASSLYGRNEQFF.

At least ten counts were recorded for this clonotype. V is TRBV6-1 and J is TRBJ2-5; D remains ambiguous. The CDR3 length is 14 residues. CDR1 is MNHNS and CDR2 is SASEGT in the germline V gene. V was trimmed by 5 bases and J by 5 bases, leaving 15 bases between them. CDR3 nucleotides: TGTGCCAGCAGTCCGGACCGGTTCGAGGAGACCCAGTACTTC. Protein: CASSPDRFEETQYF.

This clonotype was seen repeatedly, ten times or more. The chain is built from TRBV28 and TRBJ1-2; possible D gene TRBD1, 6 bases. Germline-derived CDR1 and CDR2 are MDHEN and SYDVKM. The CDR3 consists of 15 residues. Deletions cut 3 bases from V and 3 bases from J, with 14 bases between. The CDR3 sequence: CASSFWGAQHYGYTF. The CDR3 DNA is TGTGCCAGCAGTTTTTGGGGGGCCCAGCACTATGGCTACACCTTC.

Only a few counts were recorded for this clonotype. The chain employs TRBV3-1 and TRBJ2-1; D is perhaps TRBD1 or TRBD2 (7 bases each). Looked up from germline, CDR1 is LGHDT and CDR2 is YNNKEL (reference sequence). Deletions cut 4 bases from V and 3 bases from J, with 16 bases between. The CDR3 is 16 amino acids. The CDR3 reads CASSPWGGGDYNEQFF. The CDR3 DNA reads TGTGCCAGCAGCCCTTGGGGAGGGGGCGACTACAATGAGCAGTTCTTC.

This clonotype was counted many times. The chain combines TRBV4-3 with TRBJ2-7, with D possibly being TRBD1 or TRBD2 (5 bases each). Germline-derived CDR1 and CDR2 are LGHNA and YSLEER. V was cut by 3 bases and J by 4 bases, with 13 bases left in between. This CDR3 is built from 14 residues. This CDR3 reads CASSHTGTGYEQYF. CDR3 nucleotide sequence: TGCGCCAGCAGCCATACCGGGACGGGGTACGAGCAGTACTTC.

This chain connects TRBV7-8 to TRBJ2-3; the match to TRBD2 covers 7 bases. The CDR3 sequence is 14 residues long. V was pared by 1 base and J by 6 bases, with 4 bases of the junction left unmatched. The germline V gene encodes CDR1 SGHVS and CDR2 FQNEAQ. CDR3: CASSLVTSRDTQYF. CDR3 nucleotide sequence: TGTGCCAGCAGCTTAGTGACTAGCAGGGATACGCAGTATTTT.

This clonotype was seen at least ten times. This chain links TRBV5-1 with TRBJ2-2; 8 bases map to TRBD1. V lost 4 bases to trimming and J lost 4 bases; unmatched junction nucleotides: 9. Germline V gene lookup returns CDR1 SGHRS and CDR2 YFSETQ. CDR3 length: 16 residues. This CDR3 is CASSKTTGAGTGELFF. In DNA, the CDR3 is TGCGCCAGCAGCAAAACGACAGGGGCCGGCACCGGGGAGCTGTTTTTT. The full variable domain, completed using reference TRBV5-1 and TRBJ2-2, is KAGVTQTPRYLIKTRGQQVTLSCSPISGHRSVSWYQQTPGQGLQFLFEYFSETQRNKGNFPGRFSGRQFSNSRSEMNVSTLELGDSALYLCASSKTTGAGTGELFFGEGSRLTVL.

This clonotype was detected a few times. The chain uses TRBV6-1 and TRBJ2-7; 10 bases are shared with TRBD2. Germline trimming cut 2 bases from V and 0 bases from J; bases unmatched to any gene: 1. Germline lookup yields CDR1 MNHNS and CDR2 SASEGT. This CDR3 contains 15 residues. CDR3 bases: TGTGCCAGCAGTGAACTAGCGGGAGCCTCCTACGAGCAGTACTTC. Translated, it gives CASSELAGASYEQYF.

The chain couples TRBV6-1 to TRBJ1-4, with D possibly TRBD1 on 5 matching bases. CDR1 is MNHNS and CDR2 is SASEGT in the germline V gene. There are 14 residues in the CDR3. V was cut by 6 bases and J by 6 bases, with 14 bases left in between. CDR3: CASRVRRGDEKLFF. The CDR3 region has the DNA TGTGCCAGCAGAGTAAGGAGAGGGGATGAAAAACTGTTTTTT.

This clonotype was counted at least ten times. This chain's CDR3 is CASSLLGQDTGELFF. CDR3 nucleotide sequence: TGCGCCAGCAGCTTGTTGGGACAGGACACCGGGGAGCTGTTTTTT. The chain links TRBV5-1 to TRBJ2-2; 8 positions agree with TRBD1. CDR1 is SGHRS and CDR2 is YFSETQ in the germline V gene. CDR3 length: 15 residues. V shed 1 base, J shed 3 bases, and the junction held 2 bases outside the gene matches. The full variable domain, completed using reference TRBV5-1 and TRBJ2-2, is KAGVTQTPRYLIKTRGQQVTLSCSPISGHRSVSWYQQTPGQGLQFLFEYFSETQRNKGNFPGRFSGRQFSNSRSEMNVSTLELGDSALYLCASSLLGQDTGELFFGEGSRLTVL.

Many counts were recorded for this clonotype. V gene TRBV20-1 combines with J gene TRBJ2-1; TRBD1 matches 10 bases. CDR1 and CDR2 from the germline V gene are DFQATT and SNEGSKA (reference sequence). V was pared by 0 bases and J by 5 bases, with 7 bases of the junction left unmatched. The CDR3 has 16 amino acids. This chain's CDR3 is CSARDRDRGPNNEQFF. The CDR3 DNA reads TGCAGTGCTAGAGATCGGGACAGGGGACCGAACAATGAGCAGTTCTTC.